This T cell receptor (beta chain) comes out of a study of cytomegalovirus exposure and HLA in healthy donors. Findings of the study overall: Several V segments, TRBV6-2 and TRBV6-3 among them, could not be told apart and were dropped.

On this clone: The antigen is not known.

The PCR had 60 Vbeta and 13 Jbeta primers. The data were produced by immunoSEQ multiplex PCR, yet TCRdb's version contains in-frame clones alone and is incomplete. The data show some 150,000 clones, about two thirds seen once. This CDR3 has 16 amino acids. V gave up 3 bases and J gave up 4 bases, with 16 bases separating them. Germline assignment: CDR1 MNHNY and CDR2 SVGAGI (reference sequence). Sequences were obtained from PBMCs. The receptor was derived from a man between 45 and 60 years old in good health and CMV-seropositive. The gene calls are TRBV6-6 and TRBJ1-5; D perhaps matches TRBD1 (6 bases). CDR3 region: CASSYSLDSLNQPQHF. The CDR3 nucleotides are TGTGCCAGCAGTTATTCCTTGGACAGCCTTAATCAGCCCCAGCATTTT.